The clone carrying this T cell receptor (beta chain) was recorded once. The antigen remains unidentified. These data come from a study of siplizumab effects on memory and regulatory T cells. Study-wide points: Alloreactive clones mapping to unstimulated subsets formed only a minor fraction.

This CDR3 is 17 amino acids long. Germline CDR1 is SGHRS and CDR2 is YFSETQ. V lost 3 bases to trimming and J lost 8 bases; unmatched junction nucleotides: 12. Repertoires were generated with immunoSEQ multiplex PCR, while TCRdb's copy carries only in-frame clones and drops some. Found here are about 100,000 clones, just under 95% of them singletons; the top ten hold about 1.4%. The sequence was collected from a human donor in good health. The sequenced sample consisted of non-Treg CD4+ T cells sorted from blood. The rearrangement links TRBV5-1 to TRBJ2-1; 12 nucleotides agree with TRBD1. The CDR3 nucleotides are TGCGCCAGCAGCTCGTTGGTCCGGGACAGGGGGCACGATGAGCAGTTCTTC. Protein sequence: CASSSLVRDRGHDEQFF.